Below are 28 T cell receptor beta chains sequenced from a single sample in a study of cytomegalovirus exposure and HLA in healthy donors (dated by TCRdb to 2017 to 2019). Libraries came from the immunoSEQ multiplex PCR assay. A mixture of 60 forward primers for TCR Vbeta segments and 13 reverse primers for TCR Jbeta segments was used in the multiplex PCR. In its TCRdb copy, this immuneACCESS table keeps in-frame sequences only and misses some clones. Where compared with another copy, unresolved V genes explain less than half of these, and the others have no known cause. The sample profile shows 60,000 to 75,000 clones; almost 75% of them were found once. The top ten hold roughly 5.3% of the sample. Source material: PBMCs. Receptor source: a man aged 50-60 years in good health and CMV-seronegative.

This sequence joins TRBV5-1 and TRBJ2-1; 7 nucleotides match TRBD1. Germline loops: CDR1 SGHRS, CDR2 YFSETQ. The CDR3 consists of 16 residues. The J segment lost 6 bases and the V segment lost 4 bases, leaving 13 bases of the junction unmatched. For the CDR3, the DNA is TGCGCCAGCAGCCTTCGGACAGGTCCACAGCTCAATGAGCAGTTCTTC. Translation: CASSLRTGPQLNEQFF.

This clone was recorded a few times. CDR3 DNA: TGCGCCAGCAGCTTGTTGGGGGGCACTGAAGCTTTCTTT. This sequence encodes CASSLLGGTEAFF. The chain is built from TRBV5-1 and TRBJ1-1; D perhaps matches TRBD1 (5 bases). The germline V gene encodes CDR1 SGHRS and CDR2 YFSETQ. V was cut by 1 base and J by 4 bases, with 8 bases left in between. The CDR3 has 13 amino acids.

The chain carries TRBV6-5 and TRBJ2-7; 9 nucleotides match TRBD1. From germline, CDR1 is MNHEY and CDR2 SVGAGI. V dropped 5 bases and J dropped 2; count of bases not matched to a gene: 4. The CDR3 sequence is 14 residues long. The CDR3 protein is CASSPGQGTYEQYF. CDR3 nucleotide sequence: TGTGCCAGCAGTCCTGGACAGGGGACCTACGAGCAGTACTTC.

The CDR3 reads CSVVGKGLWTQYF. CDR3 nucleotide sequence: TGCAGCGTTGTCGGTAAGGGGTTATGGACCCAGTACTTC. The rearrangement joins TRBV29-1 to TRBJ2-5, with D tentatively TRBD1 (5 bases). Trimming shortened V by 4 bases and J by 7 bases, and 16 bases separated the two germline ends. The CDR3 length is 13 residues. Germline V gene lookup returns CDR1 SQVTM and CDR2 ANQGSEA.

This clone appeared a single time. V gene TRBV10-1 combines with J gene TRBJ2-1; TRBD2 agrees at 7 bases. J was trimmed by 9 bases and V by 6 bases; bases with no gene match: 8. This CDR3 region has 13 residues. Germline V gives CDR1 WNHNN, CDR2 SYGVQD (reference sequence). This chain's CDR3 is CASRAGPGREQFF. CDR3 nucleotide sequence: TGCGCCAGCAGAGCGGGGCCCGGGCGTGAGCAGTTCTTC.

The chain carries TRBV10-3 and TRBJ1-2, with D tentatively TRBD1 (5 bases). CDR1 is ENHRY, CDR2 SYGVKD, per germline. This CDR3 is built from 12 residues. V was pared by 6 bases and J by 4 bases, with 9 bases between. The CDR3 sequence is CAISQGSYGYTF. As DNA, the CDR3 is TGTGCCATCAGCCAGGGTTCCTATGGCTACACCTTC.

The count of this clone is one. The gene calls are TRBV6-6 and TRBJ2-5; D ambiguous. V was pared by 0 bases and J by 4 bases, with 15 bases between. Looked up from germline, CDR1 is MNHNY and CDR2 is SVGAGI (reference sequence). The CDR3 extends over 16 amino acids. This CDR3 is CASSYSIVGRRETQYF. In DNA form, the CDR3 reads TGTGCCAGCAGTTACTCGATTGTGGGCAGGCGAGAGACCCAGTACTTC.

The chain uses TRBV6-5 and TRBJ2-4; possibly TRBD1 for D (5 bases). The CDR3 has 13 amino acids. Per the germline V gene, CDR1 is MNHEY and CDR2 is SVGAGI. Trimming pared 6 bases from V and 7 bases from J, leaving 13 bases between. Written as DNA, the CDR3 is TGTGCCAGCAGGCAACAGGTTGAGAACATTCAGTACTTC. Residues: CASRQQVENIQYF.

There are a few counts of this clone. The rearrangement uses TRBV14 and TRBJ2-5; TRBD2 might be the D (5 bases). V was cut by 1 base and J by 5 bases, with 11 bases left in between. Germline V lookup: CDR1 SGHDN, CDR2 FVKESK. The CDR3 contains 14 residues. The CDR3 here is CASSQGPTGETQYF. CDR3 nucleotide sequence: TGTGCCAGCAGCCAAGGACCGACGGGGGAGACCCAGTACTTC.

The gene calls are TRBV7-9 and TRBJ2-2; D may be TRBD2 (5 bases). The germline V and J ends were trimmed by 0 bases and 0 bases, with 8 bases remaining between them. The germline V gene encodes CDR1 SEHNR and CDR2 FQNEAQ (reference sequence). The CDR3 has 16 residues. The CDR3 sequence is CASSLARRANTGELFF. The CDR3 nucleotides are TGTGCCAGCAGCTTAGCGCGGCGGGCGAACACCGGGGAGCTGTTTTTT.

J is TRBJ2-5 and V is TRBV5-4, with unresolved D. The CDR3 has 15 residues. The V gene's germline CDR1 is SGHNT and CDR2 YYREEE (reference sequence). Trimming took 0 bases from V and 1 from J, leaving 10 bases between them. The CDR3 reads CASSLALAAQETQYF. The CDR3 DNA reads as TGTGCCAGCAGCTTGGCCTTGGCGGCCCAAGAGACCCAGTACTTC.

This chain joins TRBV7-3 and TRBJ2-1; 8 positions agree with TRBD2. The CDR3 contains 15 residues. Germline V lookup: CDR1 SGHTA, CDR2 FQGTGA. Unmatched junction bases numbered 10, after V lost 5 bases and J lost 7 bases. The DNA for the CDR3 is TGTGCCAGCAGCGTCGGCCTAGCGGGTATGAATGAGCAGTTCTTC. Residues: CASSVGLAGMNEQFF.

The chain has TRBV4-2 and TRBJ1-6, with 7 bases lining up with TRBD1. Germline-derived CDR1 and CDR2 are LGHNA and YNFKEQ. V dropped 6 bases and J dropped 4; count of bases not matched to a gene: 3. This CDR3 contains 14 residues. CDR3 loop: CASRLTGYNSPLHF. In DNA, the CDR3 is TGTGCCAGCAGGCTGACAGGGTATAATTCACCCCTCCACTTT.

DNA for the CDR3: TGCGCCAGCAGCGGCGGGACGGGTAATGAGCAGTTCTTC. Translation: CASSGGTGNEQFF. V gene TRBV5-1 combines with J gene TRBJ2-1; weak D call: TRBD2 (6 bases). V was shortened by 4 bases and J by 7 bases, with 12 bases between the two germline ends. The CDR3 is 13 residues long. Germline CDR1 reads SGHRS; CDR2 reads YFSETQ.

The V and J genes are TRBV6-6 and TRBJ1-4; 8 bases are shared with TRBD1. Germline V gives CDR1 MNHNY, CDR2 SVGAGI (reference sequence). The CDR3 is made up of 15 amino acids. V dropped 6 bases and J dropped 2; count of bases not matched to a gene: 5. The CDR3 region is CASRQSGGTNEKLFF. The CDR3 DNA sequence: TGTGCCAGCAGGCAATCAGGGGGCACTAATGAAAAACTGTTTTTT.

As for this clone: The junction departs from germline at one end; a sequencing error may be responsible. The chain links TRBV7-9 to TRBJ1-3; D uncertain. Germline V lookup: CDR1 SEHNR, CDR2 FQNEAQ (reference sequence). The CDR3 length is 15 residues. CDR3 region: CSSSLDAGSGNTIYF. The CDR3 DNA reads as TGTTCCAGCAGCTTAGATGCAGGCTCTGGAAACACCATATATTTT.

The chain employs TRBV6-5 and TRBJ2-7, with D possibly being TRBD1 (6 bases). Trimming stripped 4 bases from V and 5 bases from J, with 12 bases between. Per the germline V gene, CDR1 is MNHEY and CDR2 is SVGAGI. The CDR3 consists of 13 residues. CDR3 sequence (DNA): TGTGCCAGCAGTTTGGACAGTTTTGACGAGCAGTACTTC. Amino acids: CASSLDSFDEQYF.

The chain is built from TRBV13 and TRBJ2-7, with 8 bases that match TRBD1. CDR1 is PRHDT, CDR2 FYEKMQ, per germline (reference sequence). This CDR3 spans 15 amino acids. V shed 1 base and J 4 bases; nucleotides not matched to a gene: 6. CDR3 sequence (DNA): TGTGCCAGCAGCTTAGCCACAGGGGGTCCGTACGAGCAGTACTTC. It translates to CASSLATGGPYEQYF.

This clone is a singleton in its sample. The chain uses TRBV4-2 and TRBJ1-4, with D unclear. V dropped 2 bases and J dropped 6 bases, with 4 bases sitting between them. The CDR3 contains 12 residues. Looked up from germline, CDR1 is LGHNA and CDR2 is YNFKEQ. CDR3 residues: CASSQTDEKLFF. The DNA of the CDR3 is TGTGCCAGCAGCCAAACGGATGAAAAACTGTTTTTT.

This CDR3 reads CASRRRETNTEAFF. The CDR3 nucleotides read TGTGCCAGTAGGAGACGGGAGACTAACACTGAAGCTTTCTTT. V is TRBV19 and J is TRBJ1-1; D not certain. There are 14 residues in the CDR3. The germline gives CDR1 LNHDA, CDR2 SQIVND (reference sequence). The V end was cut by 6 bases, the J end by 2 bases, with 13 bases between.

This clone was detected only once. V is TRBV7-3 and J is TRBJ2-3, with D uncertain. The CDR3 has 13 residues. Germline assignment: CDR1 SGHTA and CDR2 FQGTGA. With 1 base removed from V and 4 bases from J, the gap between germline ends came to 6 bases. CDR3 sequence: CASSLSSADTQYF. CDR3 DNA sequence: TGTGCCAGCAGCTTAAGCTCGGCAGATACGCAGTATTTT.

The chain employs TRBV6-1 and TRBJ2-7; D might be TRBD2 (5 bases). V was trimmed by 6 bases and J by 3 bases, leaving 6 bases between them. The CDR3 length is 11 residues. In germline, CDR1 is MNHNS, CDR2 SASEGT. CDR3 DNA sequence: TGTGCCAGCAGCCGGGGCTACGAGCAGTACTTC. It codes for CASSRGYEQYF.

This sequence joins TRBV19 and TRBJ2-7; tentative D call: TRBD2 (5 bases). Per the germline V gene, CDR1 is LNHDA and CDR2 is SQIVND (reference sequence). The V end was cut by 7 bases, the J end by 1 base, with 11 bases between. This CDR3 has 13 amino acids. CDR3 amino acids: CASTLPGSYEQYF. The DNA for the CDR3 is TGTGCCAGTACGCTCCCGGGATCCTACGAGCAGTACTTC.

V and J are TRBV2 and TRBJ1-4, with 7 bases lining up with TRBD1. The CDR3 extends over 13 amino acids. V shed 7 bases, J shed 4 bases, and the junction held 3 bases outside the gene matches. Germline lookup yields CDR1 SNHLY and CDR2 FYNNEI. CDR3 region: CASKGQLNEKLFF. The DNA for the CDR3 is TGTGCCAGCAAGGGACAGCTTAATGAAAAACTGTTTTTT.

J is TRBJ2-5 and V is TRBV5-1, with 13 bases matching TRBD2. The V segment lost 1 base and the J segment 5 bases; nucleotides outside the gene matches: 5. Germline values: CDR1 SGHRS, CDR2 YFSETQ. This CDR3 is built from 16 residues. The CDR3 coding sequence is TGCGCCAGCAGCTTGACTAGCGGGGGGGCCCGGGAGACCCAGTACTTC. It specifies CASSLTSGGARETQYF.

J is TRBJ1-6 and V is TRBV19; 7 bases are a match to TRBD1. Germline V gene lookup returns CDR1 LNHDA and CDR2 SQIVND (reference sequence). The CDR3 is made up of 14 amino acids. J was trimmed by 9 bases and V by 5 bases; bases with no gene match: 7. The CDR3: CASSATGLSSPLHF. Written as DNA, the CDR3 is TGTGCCAGTAGTGCGACAGGGCTCAGTTCACCCCTCCACTTT.

The J gene is TRBJ1-5, the V gene TRBV5-6; the match to TRBD1 covers 7 bases. The CDR3 runs to 17 residues. CDR1 is SGHDT and CDR2 is YYEEEE in the germline V gene. Trimming removed 4 bases from V and 0 bases from J; junction bases left unmatched: 10. The CDR3 sequence: CASSTRRQGYSNQPQHF. CDR3 bases: TGTGCCAGCAGCACCCGTAGACAGGGCTATAGCAATCAGCCCCAGCATTTT.

V usage is TRBV13 and J usage is TRBJ1-2; D gene unclear. The V gene lost 3 bases and the J gene lost 5 bases, with 13 bases spanning the gap. Germline V gene data show CDR1 as PRHDT and CDR2 as FYEKMQ (reference sequence). This CDR3 spans 14 amino acids. This chain's CDR3 is CASSFPEEEYGYTF. The CDR3 DNA follows: TGTGCCAGCAGCTTCCCAGAGGAGGAGTATGGCTACACCTTC.